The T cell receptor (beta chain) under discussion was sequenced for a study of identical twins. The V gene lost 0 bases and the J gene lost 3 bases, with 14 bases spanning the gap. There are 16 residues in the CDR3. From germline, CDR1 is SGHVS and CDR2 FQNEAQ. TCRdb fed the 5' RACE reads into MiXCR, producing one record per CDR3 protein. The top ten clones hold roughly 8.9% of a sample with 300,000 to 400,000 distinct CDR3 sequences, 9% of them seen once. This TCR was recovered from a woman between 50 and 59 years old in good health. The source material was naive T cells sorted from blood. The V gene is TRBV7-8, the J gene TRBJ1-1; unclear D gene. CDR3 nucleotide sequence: TGTGCCAGCAGCTTAGCGAGGGCGGGATGGGACACTGAAGCTTTCTTT. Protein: CASSLARAGWDTEAFF.